The count of the clone carrying this T cell receptor (beta chain) is one. CDR1 is MNHEY, CDR2 SMNVEV, per germline (reference sequence). This CDR3 is 14 amino acids long. The V gene lost 0 bases and the J gene lost 8 bases, with 13 bases spanning the gap. The sample is drawn from a study of blood T cell repertoires in COVID-19. Study context: Collection of acute and convalescent COVID-19 samples took place in the United States, Italy and Spain. T cells, B-cell-depleted T cells, or PBMCs provided the cDNA or gDNA that served as material.

Per the original data handling: Reference gene primer amplification gave estimated nucleated cell counts. Profiling relied on immunoSEQ multiplex PCR, and the TCRdb table lists in-frame clones only, not all of them. The DNA was the basis for D and trimming; V, J and clone size are from that table. The sample contains some 100,000 clones, about 74% of which appear only once. Seattle-derived patients entered the study during active infection and were followed longitudinally. The source of this sequence is a man in his 70s with COVID-19, enrolled during active disease. The genes are TRBV27 and TRBJ1-2; D might be TRBD1 (5 bases). Sequenced sample: peripheral blood. The DNA of the CDR3 is TGTGCCAGCAGTTTATCCCTGGGAGGGGACGGCTACACCTTC. Translated, it gives CASSLSLGGDGYTF.